A single sample gave rise to the 32 T cell receptor beta chains below, sequenced in a study of identifying expanded T cells in peripheral blood. Measured with immunoSEQ multiplex PCR; TCRdb has only the in-frame clones, and not every one. Among roughly 90,000 clones listed, 85% were seen once. The sequenced sample consisted of blood. The receptors originated from a person aged 18 to 70 in good health.

The chain links TRBV9 to TRBJ1-6; no clear D. The CDR3 contains 14 residues. The germline V and J ends were trimmed by 2 bases and 10 bases, with 13 bases remaining between them. Germline loops: CDR1 SGDLS, CDR2 YYNGEE. For the CDR3, the DNA is TGTGCCAGCAGCGTCATGTCCGATAGATCACCCCTCCACTTT. Its protein product is CASSVMSDRSPLHF.

This CDR3 reads CASSPTGVQLGTEAFF. The CDR3 DNA follows: TGTGCCAGCTCACCGACAGGGGTCCAACTTGGCACTGAAGCTTTCTTT. The gene calls are TRBV18 and TRBJ1-1; the match to TRBD1 covers 8 bases. V lost 3 bases to trimming and J lost 4 bases; unmatched junction nucleotides: 10. In germline, CDR1 is KGHSH, CDR2 LQKENI. The CDR3 loop spans 16 amino acids.

This clone was observed once. The rearrangement links TRBV7-9 to TRBJ2-7; D uncertain. Germline V lookup: CDR1 SEHNR, CDR2 FQNEAQ (reference sequence). V was pared by 5 bases and J by 3 bases, with 11 bases between. This CDR3 comprises 13 residues. CDR3 coding DNA: TGTGCCAGCAGCGCGGTGGCAGTCTACGAGCAGTACTTC. Its protein is CASSAVAVYEQYF. Full variable domain (missing parts from reference TRBV7-9 and TRBJ2-7): DTGVSQNPRHKITKRGQNVTFRCDPISEHNRLYWYRQTLGQGPEFLTYFQNEAQLEKSRLLSDRFSAERPKGSFSTLEIQRTEQGDSAMYLCASSAVAVYEQYFGPGTRLTVT.

The chain combines TRBV13 with TRBJ2-3; D tentatively fits TRBD1 or TRBD2 (6 bases each). Germline V CDR1 and CDR2: PRHDT, FYEKMQ (reference sequence). Trimming took 5 bases from V and 0 from J, leaving 15 bases between them. There are 16 residues in the CDR3. CDR3 protein: CASSHRDSASTDTQYF. The CDR3 DNA reads as TGTGCCAGCAGCCACAGGGACTCTGCTAGCACAGATACGCAGTATTTT.

The gene calls are TRBV6-5 and TRBJ1-5, with D tentatively TRBD1 (5 bases). Trimming left V 6 bases short and J 4 bases short, with 10 bases between. From germline, CDR1 is MNHEY and CDR2 SVGAGI. This CDR3 has 13 residues. The chain's CDR3 is CASSGGGNQPQHF. CDR3 DNA: TGTGCCAGCAGCGGGGGGGGTAATCAGCCCCAGCATTTT.

The rearrangement joins TRBV6-5 to TRBJ1-1; D is possibly TRBD1 (5 bases). The CDR3 runs to 16 residues. V shed 0 bases and J shed 1 base, with 12 bases lying between them. The V gene's germline CDR1 is MNHEY and CDR2 SVGAGI. The CDR3 DNA reads TGTGCCAGCAGTTACTCGAGTTCGGGGGGGAACACTGAAGCTTTCTTT. Protein: CASSYSSSGGNTEAFF.

The V call is TRBV25-1, the J call TRBJ2-2, with 7 bases that match TRBD1. V was pared by 4 bases and J by 0 bases, with 5 bases of the junction left unmatched. CDR3 length: 16 amino acids. In germline, CDR1 is MGHDK, CDR2 SYGVNS. The DNA of the CDR3 is TGTGCCAGCAGTGGCTGGGACAGTCCGAACACCGGGGAGCTGTTTTTT. As protein: CASSGWDSPNTGELFF. The full variable domain, in which reference TRBV25-1 and TRBJ2-2 provide the parts outside the CDR3, is EADIYQTPRYLVIGTGKKITLECSQTMGHDKMYWYQQDPGMELHLIHYSYGVNSTEKGDLSSESTVSRIRTEHFPLTLESARPSHTSQYLCASSGWDSPNTGELFFGEGSRLTVL.

V and J are TRBV4-3 and TRBJ2-2, with D unclear. Germline V gives CDR1 LGHNA, CDR2 YSLEER. This CDR3 spans 13 amino acids. Between the trimmed V and J ends, which lost 4 bases and 2 bases, there was a span of 5 bases. The CDR3 spells CASSPENTGELFF. The CDR3 nucleotides read TGCGCCAGCAGCCCAGAAAACACCGGGGAGCTGTTTTTT.

The genes are TRBV7-3 and TRBJ2-1; D may be TRBD1 or TRBD2 (5 bases each). The CDR3 contains 14 residues. Germline V CDR1 and CDR2: SGHTA, FQGTGA. Trimming removed 1 base at V and 6 bases at J, with 10 bases between. The CDR3 spells CASSLRNGANEQFF. The CDR3 region has the DNA TGTGCCAGCAGCTTAAGAAACGGGGCCAATGAGCAGTTCTTC.

The chain recombines TRBV19 with TRBJ1-1; D gene ambiguous. The ends were cut back, 0 bases at V and 0 bases at J, with 11 bases in the middle. The CDR3 runs to 16 residues. The germline V gene encodes CDR1 LNHDA and CDR2 SQIVND (reference sequence). CDR3 DNA sequence: TGTGCCAGTAGTATAGATCCCGGCAGAGTGAACACTGAAGCTTTCTTT. Translating it yields CASSIDPGRVNTEAFF.

The rearrangement joins TRBV18 to TRBJ2-2; 7 positions agree with TRBD1. The CDR3 sequence is 15 residues long. Germline values: CDR1 KGHSH, CDR2 LQKENI. V gave up 6 bases and J gave up 0 bases; unmatched junction bases: 4. The CDR3 is CASSPGTANTGELFF. In nucleotides, the CDR3 is TGTGCCAGCTCCCCCGGGACAGCGAACACCGGGGAGCTGTTTTTT. Full variable domain (missing parts from reference TRBV18 and TRBJ2-2): NAGVMQNPRHLVRRRGQEARLRCSPMKGHSHVYWYRQLPEEGLKFMVYLQKENIIDESGMPKERFSAEFPKEGPSILRIQQVVRGDSAAYFCASSPGTANTGELFFGEGSRLTVL.

The chain carries TRBV6-5 and TRBJ2-3; weak D call: TRBD2 (5 bases). The CDR3 covers 16 residues. Germline-derived CDR1 and CDR2 are MNHEY and SVGAGI. Trimming left V 0 bases short and J 3 bases short, with 13 bases between. CDR3 in DNA: TGTGCCAGCAGTTACTCGAGTACGGGCGGGACAGATACGCAGTATTTT. Translation: CASSYSSTGGTDTQYF.

The V call is TRBV18, the J call TRBJ1-1, with D tentatively TRBD1 (5 bases). The CDR3 extends over 14 amino acids. V gave up 8 bases and J gave up 0 bases, with 13 bases separating them. Germline lookup yields CDR1 KGHSH and CDR2 LQKENI. CDR3 protein: CASQWGGMNTEAFF. CDR3 DNA: TGTGCCAGCCAGTGGGGGGGGATGAACACTGAAGCTTTCTTT.

A word on this clone: The sample contains more than one DNA sequence encoding this CDR3. The gene calls are TRBV6-1 and TRBJ2-2; no clear D. The CDR3 is 12 amino acids. CDR1 and CDR2 from the germline V gene are MNHNS and SASEGT. Trimming took 8 bases from V and 1 from J, leaving 5 bases between them. Here the CDR3 DNA reads TGTGCCAGCTCTAGGAACACCGGGGAGCTGTTTTTT. As protein: CASSRNTGELFF.

The rearrangement joins TRBV2 to TRBJ2-3; TRBD1 is a possible D gene (6 bases). The ends were cut back, 6 bases at V and 3 bases at J, with 13 bases in the middle. The germline V gene encodes CDR1 SNHLY and CDR2 FYNNEI. The CDR3 covers 14 residues. The CDR3 is CASRGGYGTDTQYF. The CDR3 DNA sequence: TGTGCCAGCAGAGGGGGATATGGGACAGATACGCAGTATTTT. Full variable domain (missing parts from reference TRBV2 and TRBJ2-3): EPEVTQTPSHQVTQMGQEVILRCVPISNHLYFYWYRQILGQKVEFLVSFYNNEISEKSEIFDDQFSVERPDGSNFTLKIRSTKLEDSAMYFCASRGGYGTDTQYFGPGTRLTVL.

The chain is built from TRBV6-6 and TRBJ1-1; D is unclear. V was cut by 2 bases and J by 12 bases, with 13 bases left in between. Per germline, CDR1 MNHNY and CDR2 SVGAGI (reference sequence). The CDR3 is 12 amino acids. CDR3 in DNA: TGTGCCAGCAGTTACGGACCCGACCGAACTTTCTTT. The encoded protein is CASSYGPDRTFF.

The chain is built from TRBV7-8 and TRBJ2-7; D could derive from TRBD1 or TRBD2 (6 bases each). V shed 6 bases and J shed 3 bases, with 15 bases lying between them. The CDR3 spans 14 residues. In germline, CDR1 is SGHVS, CDR2 FQNEAQ. CDR3 protein: CASRNREESYEQYF. CDR3 nucleotides: TGTGCCAGCAGGAACAGGGAGGAAAGCTACGAGCAGTACTTC.

The chain combines TRBV19 with TRBJ1-1; D call uncertain. The germline CDR1 and CDR2 sequences are LNHDA and SQIVND (reference sequence). This CDR3 spans 13 amino acids. Deletions cut 2 bases from V and 0 bases from J, with 4 bases between. The CDR3 sequence: CASSIYLNTEAFF. DNA for the CDR3: TGTGCCAGTAGTATATACTTGAACACTGAAGCTTTCTTT.

The chain couples TRBV19 to TRBJ1-4; a weak D match, TRBD1 (5 bases). CDR1 LNHDA and CDR2 SQIVND come from the germline V gene (reference sequence). There are 13 residues in the CDR3. The ends were cut back, 6 bases at V and 8 bases at J, with 13 bases in the middle. The CDR3 sequence: CASRASGTEKLFF. The CDR3 DNA reads as TGTGCCAGTAGGGCCAGCGGGACCGAAAAACTGTTTTTT.

The CDR3 loop is CASSPAPDKVAFF. The CDR3 DNA sequence: TGTGCCAGCAGCCCAGCCCCCGACAAGGTGGCTTTCTTT. V gene TRBV13 combines with J gene TRBJ1-1; D unclear. This CDR3 comprises 13 residues. With 5 bases removed from V and 11 bases from J, the gap between germline ends came to 18 bases. Germline CDR1 and CDR2: PRHDT and FYEKMQ (reference sequence).

The V call is TRBV6-1, the J call TRBJ1-1, with D uncertain. The V gene's germline CDR1 is MNHNS and CDR2 SASEGT. The CDR3 has 14 residues. The V gene lost 7 bases and the J gene lost 1 base, with 13 bases spanning the gap. The CDR3 DNA follows: TGTGCCAGCACCATAGGACTGACGAACACTGAAGCTTTCTTT. Its protein product is CASTIGLTNTEAFF.

The chain carries TRBV7-2 and TRBJ1-3; D not resolved. CDR3 length: 14 amino acids. Germline CDR1 reads SGHTA; CDR2 reads FQGNSA. The V end lost 5 bases, the J end lost 0 bases, and 8 bases lay between the germline ends. CDR3 region: CASSPYVSGNTIYF. The CDR3 coding sequence is TGTGCCAGCAGCCCCTACGTCTCTGGAAACACCATATATTTT.

J is TRBJ1-2 and V is TRBV4-1; perhaps TRBD1 as D (5 bases). Germline CDR1 reads MGHRA; CDR2 reads YSYEKL. Trimming removed 4 bases at V and 1 base at J, with 16 bases between. The CDR3 loop spans 16 amino acids. The CDR3: CASSPRQLANNYGYTF. Written as DNA, the CDR3 is TGCGCCAGCAGCCCCAGACAGCTCGCAAATAACTATGGCTACACCTTC.

The chain carries TRBV7-9 and TRBJ1-2; D perhaps matches TRBD1 (6 bases). V lost 6 bases to trimming and J lost 3 bases, with 11 bases between them. The CDR3 consists of 13 residues. CDR1 is SEHNR and CDR2 is FQNEAQ in the germline V gene (reference sequence). The CDR3 nucleotides read TGTGCCAGCAGTGGTGAGGGGGACTATGGCTACACCTTC. Encoded protein: CASSGEGDYGYTF.

V and J are TRBV6-1 and TRBJ1-1, with TRBD1 matching 9 bases. Germline-derived CDR1 and CDR2 are MNHNS and SASEGT. The CDR3 length is 13 residues. V gave up 2 bases and J gave up 7 bases; unmatched junction bases: 2. The CDR3 DNA follows: TGTGCCAGCAGTGAAACAGGGGGCATTGAAGCTTTCTTT. Translation gives CASSETGGIEAFF.

The genes are TRBV6-1 and TRBJ2-5; the match to TRBD1 covers 7 bases. CDR1 and CDR2 from the germline V gene are MNHNS and SASEGT. The CDR3 has 17 amino acids. Trimming removed 2 bases from V and 4 bases from J; junction bases left unmatched: 13. The CDR3 DNA reads as TGTGCCAGCAGTGAATTTGCCCCAGGGGGACCGGTAGAGACCCAGTACTTC. It specifies CASSEFAPGGPVETQYF.

This rearrangement joins TRBV7-3 to TRBJ2-3; 7 bases align to TRBD2. Per germline, CDR1 SGHTA and CDR2 FQGTGA. V shed 8 bases, J shed 2 bases, and the junction held 10 bases outside the gene matches. The CDR3 contains 15 residues. CDR3 sequence (DNA): TGTGCCAGCGGTCGGCGAGCGGGGTCCACAGATACGCAGTATTTT. Protein: CASGRRAGSTDTQYF.

V is TRBV7-4 and J is TRBJ2-7; 8 bases map to TRBD1. CDR1 and CDR2 from the germline V gene are SGHVT and SQSDAQ. J was trimmed by 2 bases and V by 5 bases; bases with no gene match: 23. The length of the CDR3 is 20 residues. CDR3 sequence reads: CASSLASSGGLPEGPYEQYF. CDR3 bases: TGTGCCAGCAGCCTTGCCTCCTCAGGGGGCCTCCCCGAGGGTCCCTACGAGCAGTACTTC.

The gene calls are TRBV10-3 and TRBJ1-1; D is unclear. Between the trimmed V and J ends, which lost 10 bases and 4 bases, there was a span of 16 bases. Germline lookup yields CDR1 ENHRY and CDR2 SYGVKD. There are 13 residues in the CDR3. This chain's CDR3 is CATRPNLPTEAFF. CDR3 bases: TGTGCCACCAGACCCAACCTCCCCACTGAAGCTTTCTTT.

The rearrangement links TRBV30 to TRBJ2-2; 10 positions agree with TRBD1. V shed 3 bases, J shed 7 bases, and the junction held 11 bases outside the gene matches. The CDR3 is 16 residues long. In germline, CDR1 is GTSNPN, CDR2 SVGIG (reference sequence). DNA for the CDR3: TGTGCCTGGAGGGTAACCGGGACAGGGGCAGGCGGGGAGCTGTTTTTT. This codes for CAWRVTGTGAGGELFF.

The chain combines TRBV7-2 with TRBJ2-1, with D hard to call. CDR1 is SGHTA and CDR2 is FQGNSA in the germline V gene. Trimming removed 3 bases at V and 5 bases at J, with 8 bases between. The CDR3 extends over 13 amino acids. CDR3 loop: CASSFVRNNEQFF. As DNA, the CDR3 is TGTGCCAGCAGCTTTGTCAGAAACAATGAGCAGTTCTTC.

The chain carries TRBV6-6 and TRBJ2-7, with D uncertain. The CDR3 has 13 amino acids. The germline V gene has CDR1 MNHNY and CDR2 SVGAGI (reference sequence). V was cut by 6 bases and J by 3 bases, with 12 bases left in between. In nucleotides, the CDR3 is TGTGCCAGCAGAAACCGGGCCGTCTACGAGCAGTACTTC. The encoded protein is CASRNRAVYEQYF.